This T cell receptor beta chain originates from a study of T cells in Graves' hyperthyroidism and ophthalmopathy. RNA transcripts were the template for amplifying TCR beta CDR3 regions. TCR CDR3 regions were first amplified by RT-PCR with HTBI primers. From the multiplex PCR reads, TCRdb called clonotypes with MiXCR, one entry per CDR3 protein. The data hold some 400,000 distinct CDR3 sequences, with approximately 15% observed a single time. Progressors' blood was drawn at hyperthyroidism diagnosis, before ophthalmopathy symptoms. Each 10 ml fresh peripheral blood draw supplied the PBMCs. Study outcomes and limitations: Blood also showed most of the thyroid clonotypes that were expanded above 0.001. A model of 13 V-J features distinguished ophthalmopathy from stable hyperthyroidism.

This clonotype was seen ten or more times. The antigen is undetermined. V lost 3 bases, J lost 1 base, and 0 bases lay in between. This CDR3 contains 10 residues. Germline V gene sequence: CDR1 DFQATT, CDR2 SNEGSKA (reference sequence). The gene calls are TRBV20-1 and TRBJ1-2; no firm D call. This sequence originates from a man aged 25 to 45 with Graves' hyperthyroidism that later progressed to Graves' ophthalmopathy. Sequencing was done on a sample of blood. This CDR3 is CSASNYGYTF. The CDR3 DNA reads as TGCAGTGCTAGTAACTATGGCTACACCTTC.